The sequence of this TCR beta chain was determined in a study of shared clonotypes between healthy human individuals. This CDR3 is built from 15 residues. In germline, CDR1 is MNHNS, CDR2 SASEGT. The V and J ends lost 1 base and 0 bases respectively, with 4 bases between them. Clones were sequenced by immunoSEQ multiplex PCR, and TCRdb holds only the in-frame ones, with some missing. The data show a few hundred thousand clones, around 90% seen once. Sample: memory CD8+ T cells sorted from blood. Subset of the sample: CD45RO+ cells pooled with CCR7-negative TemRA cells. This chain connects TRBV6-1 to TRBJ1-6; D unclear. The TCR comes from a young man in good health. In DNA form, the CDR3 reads TGTGCCAGCAGTGAAGACAGCTCCTATAATTCACCCCTCCACTTT. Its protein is CASSEDSSYNSPLHF.